The 32 T cell receptor beta chains listed next were all sequenced from one sample in a study of blood T cell repertoires in COVID-19 (dated by TCRdb to the early 2020s). Library preparation employed the immunoSEQ multiplex PCR assay. TCRdb limited this immuneACCESS table to in-frame rearrangements with V and J called. A share of clones is missing; checked studies link under half to unresolved V genes, and the rest is unexplained. The sample table lists about 74,000 clones, roughly 90% of them with a count of one. About 1.5% of the sample comes from the top ten. Sequenced: peripheral blood. The receptors here all came from a man aged 50 to 60 with acute or convalescent COVID-19.

V is TRBV9 and J is TRBJ1-5; 8 nucleotides match TRBD1. This CDR3 contains 17 residues. The V and J ends lost 4 bases and 7 bases, in that order; junction bases with no gene match: 16. CDR1 and CDR2 (germline): SGDLS, YYNGEE. The CDR3 DNA sequence: TGTGCCAGCAGCCCAGGGACAGGAGGTAGTTTTCGACAGCCCCAGCATTTT. Protein product: CASSPGTGGSFRQPQHF.

The chain employs TRBV11-2 and TRBJ2-7, with TRBD1 identical over 7 bases. With V trimmed by 5 bases and J by 0 bases, 4 bases remained unmatched. This CDR3 has 14 amino acids. CDR1 and CDR2 (germline): SGHAT, FQNNGV. Here the CDR3 reads CASSRQGNSYEQYF. The CDR3 coding sequence is TGTGCCAGCAGCCGACAGGGCAACTCCTACGAGCAGTACTTC.

The chain joins TRBV19 to TRBJ2-2; D remains ambiguous. Germline loops: CDR1 LNHDA, CDR2 SQIVND (reference sequence). The CDR3 covers 13 residues. Trimming cost V 5 bases and J 5 bases, with 9 bases left between them. The CDR3 nucleotides read TGTGCCAGTAGTTTTGTCCGGACCGGGGAGCTGTTTTTT. Amino acid sequence: CASSFVRTGELFF.

CDR3: CASSELRDIRVYNQPQHF. The CDR3 DNA sequence: TGTGCCAGCAGCGAACTACGGGACATCCGGGTTTACAATCAGCCCCAGCATTTT. The rearrangement links TRBV2 to TRBJ1-5; weak D call: TRBD1 (6 bases). V was cut by 6 bases and J by 3 bases, with 24 bases left in between. Germline CDR1 is SNHLY and CDR2 is FYNNEI. The CDR3 consists of 18 residues.

This sequence joins TRBV5-6 and TRBJ2-1; tentative D call: TRBD2 (6 bases). From germline, CDR1 is SGHDT and CDR2 YYEEEE. This CDR3 spans 15 amino acids. Between the trimmed V and J ends, which lost 2 bases and 4 bases, there was a span of 13 bases. In DNA form, the CDR3 reads TGTGCCAGCAGCTTAGGGGCTAGCGCATACAATGAGCAGTTCTTC. It translates to CASSLGASAYNEQFF.

The chain combines TRBV9 with TRBJ2-2; 11 nucleotides match TRBD2. In germline, CDR1 is SGDLS, CDR2 YYNGEE. The CDR3 contains 17 residues. The J segment lost 1 base and the V segment lost 0 bases, leaving 2 bases of the junction unmatched. CDR3 protein: CASSVEGTSGNTGELFF. The DNA of the CDR3 is TGTGCCAGCAGCGTAGAAGGGACTAGCGGGAACACCGGGGAGCTGTTTTTT.

This sequence joins TRBV6-6 and TRBJ2-1; D may be TRBD1 (5 bases). With 0 bases removed from V and 8 bases from J, the gap between germline ends came to 8 bases. The CDR3 has 13 amino acids. Germline CDR1 reads MNHNY; CDR2 reads SVGAGI (reference sequence). In DNA form, the CDR3 reads TGTGCCAGCAGTTACTCCAGGGTCCATGAGCAGTTCTTC. Translating gives CASSYSRVHEQFF.

The chain uses TRBV7-9 and TRBJ2-1, with TRBD2 as a possible D gene (5 bases). Trimming took 2 bases from V and 7 from J, leaving 18 bases between them. Germline CDR1 is SEHNR and CDR2 is FQNEAQ (reference sequence). CDR3 size: 16 residues. The CDR3 sequence is CASSLYGGPQNNEQFF. The CDR3 nucleotides read TGTGCCAGCAGCTTATATGGCGGGCCCCAGAATAATGAGCAGTTCTTC.

The chain recombines TRBV4-1 with TRBJ2-7; possibly TRBD1 for D (5 bases). Germline V gives CDR1 MGHRA, CDR2 YSYEKL. V was cut by 0 bases and J by 2 bases, with 11 bases left in between. The CDR3 has 15 residues. CDR3: CASSQDTGETYEQYF. DNA for the CDR3: TGCGCCAGCAGCCAAGATACAGGAGAGACCTACGAGCAGTACTTC.

The V gene is TRBV3-1 (or the pseudogene TRBV3-2), the J gene TRBJ2-7; 7 bases line up with TRBD2. Trimming took 1 base from V and 2 from J; bases not matched to a gene: 5. The CDR3 consists of 15 residues. CDR1 is LGHDT, CDR2 YNNKEL, per germline (reference sequence). The CDR3 nucleotides are TGTGCCAGCAGCCAAGGCGGAGCGGGGACCTACGAGCAGTACTTC. Translated, it gives CASSQGGAGTYEQYF.

The gene calls are TRBV7-9 and TRBJ2-3, with TRBD2 as a possible D gene (5 bases). Looked up from germline, CDR1 is SEHNR and CDR2 is FQNEAQ (reference sequence). The CDR3 runs 12 residues. V lost 4 bases and J lost 5, with 7 bases in between. CDR3 sequence: CASSYGEDTQYF. The CDR3 DNA reads TGTGCCAGCAGCTACGGGGAAGATACGCAGTATTTT. Full variable domain (remainder filled in from reference TRBV7-9 and TRBJ2-3): DTGVSQNPRHKITKRGQNVTFRCDPISEHNRLYWYRQTLGQGPEFLTYFQNEAQLEKSRLLSDRFSAERPKGSFSTLEIQRTEQGDSAMYLCASSYGEDTQYFGPGTRLTVL.

V usage is TRBV19 and J usage is TRBJ2-5; 9 nucleotides match TRBD1. V was clipped by 6 bases and J by 5 bases; unmatched bases: 7. Looked up from germline, CDR1 is LNHDA and CDR2 is SQIVND (reference sequence). The CDR3 runs to 14 residues. The CDR3 sequence is CASRNTGGVETQYF. DNA for the CDR3: TGTGCCAGTAGAAATACAGGGGGCGTGGAGACCCAGTACTTC.

The chain recombines TRBV9 with TRBJ1-6; no clear D gene. V lost 3 bases to trimming and J lost 1 base, with 14 bases between them. The CDR3 is 17 amino acids. CDR1 SGDLS and CDR2 YYNGEE come from the germline V gene. This CDR3 reads CASSEYGEGSYNSPLHF. CDR3 nucleotides: TGTGCCAGCAGCGAATACGGGGAGGGATCCTATAATTCACCCCTCCACTTT.

The rearrangement uses TRBV6-5 and TRBJ2-2, with a tentative D call TRBD2 (5 bases). The CDR3 loop spans 14 amino acids. CDR1 MNHEY and CDR2 SVGAGI come from the germline V gene. The V end was cut by 5 bases, the J end by 2 bases, with 9 bases between. CDR3 sequence (DNA): TGTGCCAGCAGTAAGGGAGTAAACACCGGGGAGCTGTTTTTT. It codes for CASSKGVNTGELFF.

The genes are TRBV9 and TRBJ2-1; D is possibly TRBD2 (5 bases). V lost 3 bases, J lost 7 bases, and 11 bases lay in between. CDR1 is SGDLS, CDR2 YYNGEE, per germline. The CDR3 sequence is 13 residues long. CDR3 loop: CASSAHRGNEQFF. CDR3 nucleotides: TGTGCCAGCAGCGCTCACAGAGGGAATGAGCAGTTCTTC.

This sequence joins TRBV6-2 or TRBV6-3 and TRBJ1-5; TRBD1 is a possible D gene (6 bases). CDR1 and CDR2 (germline): MNHEY, SVGEGT. This CDR3 has 15 residues. Trimming pared 5 bases from V and 5 bases from J, leaving 16 bases between. This CDR3 is CASSPPRDTHQPQHF. In nucleotides, the CDR3 is TGTGCCAGCAGTCCCCCCCGGGACACCCATCAGCCCCAGCATTTT.

The gene calls are TRBV7-9 and TRBJ2-3; 9 positions agree with TRBD1. CDR1 and CDR2 (germline): SEHNR, FQNEAQ (reference sequence). V dropped 5 bases and J dropped 1; count of bases not matched to a gene: 7. This CDR3 region has 16 residues. CDR3 sequence reads: CASSPGQGERTDTQYF. CDR3 DNA: TGTGCCAGCAGCCCGGGACAGGGCGAACGCACAGATACGCAGTATTTT.

The chain uses TRBV18 and TRBJ1-2; 7 bases line up with TRBD1. Germline V gene sequence: CDR1 KGHSH, CDR2 LQKENI. V shed 3 bases and J 4 bases; nucleotides not matched to a gene: 2. This CDR3 is 13 amino acids long. CDR3 sequence: CASSPGQIYGYTF. For the CDR3, the DNA is TGTGCCAGCTCACCGGGACAGATCTATGGCTACACCTTC.

The chain carries TRBV2 and TRBJ1-2; D is uncertain. The CDR3 is 13 amino acids. From germline, CDR1 is SNHLY and CDR2 FYNNEI. Trimming took 4 bases from V and 8 from J, leaving 14 bases between them. The CDR3 DNA reads as TGTGCCAGCAGTGGACGGGAGGTATGGGGCTACACCTTC. It translates to CASSGREVWGYTF.

The CDR3 protein is CASSVEAGDYNEQFF. In DNA form, the CDR3 reads TGTGCCAGCAGCGTAGAGGCGGGAGACTACAATGAGCAGTTCTTC. J is TRBJ2-1 and V is TRBV9; the match to TRBD2 covers 7 bases. The V and J ends lost 0 bases and 3 bases, in that order; junction bases with no gene match: 3. The CDR3 covers 15 residues. Germline lookup yields CDR1 SGDLS and CDR2 YYNGEE.

V and J are TRBV6-2 or TRBV6-3 and TRBJ1-1, with a weak D call TRBD1 (6 bases). The germline CDR1 and CDR2 sequences are MNHEY and SVGEGT. This CDR3 has 16 amino acids. The V gene lost 5 bases and the J gene lost 1 base, with 17 bases spanning the gap. This chain's CDR3 is CASSPEIDRKNTEAFF. The CDR3 DNA follows: TGTGCCAGCAGTCCCGAGATCGACAGGAAGAACACTGAAGCTTTCTTT.

The gene calls are TRBV27 and TRBJ2-1, with 7 bases identical to TRBD1. The trim removed 5 bases at V and 4 bases at J, leaving 5 bases unmatched. This CDR3 has 14 amino acids. The germline gives CDR1 MNHEY, CDR2 SMNVEV (reference sequence). The CDR3 spells CASSLWDSYNEQFF. DNA of the CDR3: TGTGCCAGCAGTCTTTGGGACAGTTACAATGAGCAGTTCTTC.

This clone was detected ten times or more. J is TRBJ2-5 and V is TRBV6-5; 12 nucleotides match TRBD2. CDR3 length: 15 amino acids. The V gene's germline CDR1 is MNHEY and CDR2 SVGAGI. J was trimmed by 5 bases and V by 6 bases; bases with no gene match: 7. The CDR3 coding sequence is TGTGCCAGCAGCGGACTAGCGGGAATTTGGGAGACCCAGTACTTC. Translated: CASSGLAGIWETQYF.

The chain has TRBV7-9 and TRBJ2-1; a weak D match, TRBD2 (6 bases). Germline CDR1 is SEHNR and CDR2 is FQNEAQ (reference sequence). The CDR3 is 12 residues long. V lost 7 bases and J 3 bases, leaving 7 bases between the germline ends. The CDR3 bases are TGTGCCAGCACGGGAGACTACAATGAGCAGTTCTTC. Translation: CASTGDYNEQFF.

This rearrangement joins TRBV5-4 to TRBJ1-2; D gene uncertain. V lost 0 bases, J lost 7 bases, and 10 bases lay in between. CDR1 is SGHNT, CDR2 YYREEE, per germline (reference sequence). CDR3 length: 13 amino acids. The CDR3 sequence is CASSLGPSGGYTF. The CDR3 nucleotides are TGTGCCAGCAGCTTGGGACCTAGTGGTGGCTACACCTTC. Full variable domain (outside the CDR3, taken from reference TRBV5-4 and TRBJ1-2): ETGVTQSPTHLIKTRGQQVTLRCSSQSGHNTVSWYQQALGQGPQFIFQYYREEENGRGNFPPRFSGLQFPNYSSELNVNALELDDSALYLCASSLGPSGGYTFGSGTRLTVV.

The J gene is TRBJ1-6, the V gene TRBV7-8, with D tentatively TRBD1 (5 bases). CDR1 and CDR2 from the germline V gene are SGHVS and FQNEAQ. Trimming removed 2 bases from V and 9 bases from J, with 14 bases in between. The CDR3 is 15 residues long. The CDR3 loop is CASSLSGTFSSPLHF. The DNA for the CDR3 is TGTGCCAGCAGCTTATCCGGGACTTTTAGTTCACCCCTCCACTTT.

This rearrangement joins TRBV7-9 to TRBJ2-5; no definite D call. The germline V gene encodes CDR1 SEHNR and CDR2 FQNEAQ (reference sequence). Trimming took 1 base from V and 5 from J, leaving 11 bases between them. The CDR3 loop spans 14 amino acids. This CDR3 reads CASSLGSARETQYF. CDR3 sequence (DNA): TGTGCCAGCAGCTTAGGGTCAGCGCGGGAGACCCAGTACTTC. Looking up the rest from reference TRBV7-9 and TRBJ2-5 gives the full variable domain: DTGVSQNPRHKITKRGQNVTFRCDPISEHNRLYWYRQTLGQGPEFLTYFQNEAQLEKSRLLSDRFSAERPKGSFSTLEIQRTEQGDSAMYLCASSLGSARETQYFGPGTRLLVL.

V is TRBV7-9 and J is TRBJ2-1, with TRBD2 identical over 13 bases. The CDR3 is made up of 17 amino acids. Germline V gene sequence: CDR1 SEHNR, CDR2 FQNEAQ (reference sequence). V dropped 5 bases and J dropped 8; count of bases not matched to a gene: 12. The CDR3 nucleotides read TGTGCCAGCAGCACCACACTAGCGGGGGGGCCGTGGGATGAGCAGTTCTTC. As protein: CASSTTLAGGPWDEQFF.

The CDR3 DNA reads as TGTGCCAGCAGTTTTACAGGGGCCCGCAGGGCTAATGGCTACACCTTC. The encoded protein is CASSFTGARRANGYTF. This chain joins TRBV27 and TRBJ1-2; 7 bases match TRBD1. CDR3 length: 16 amino acids. The V gene end was trimmed by 3 bases and the J gene end by 6 bases; junction bases not matched to a gene: 13. The V gene's germline CDR1 is MNHEY and CDR2 SMNVEV (reference sequence).

The chain links TRBV7-9 to TRBJ1-1, with D perhaps TRBD1 (5 bases). There are 15 residues in the CDR3. Per the germline V gene, CDR1 is SEHNR and CDR2 is FQNEAQ (reference sequence). V lost 5 bases to trimming and J lost 1 base, with 14 bases between them. The CDR3 DNA reads TGTGCCAGCAGCACCAAGGGGTTGGGGAACACTGAAGCTTTCTTT. Protein sequence: CASSTKGLGNTEAFF. The variable domain in full, completed from reference TRBV7-9 and TRBJ1-1, reads DTGVSQNPRHKITKRGQNVTFRCDPISEHNRLYWYRQTLGQGPEFLTYFQNEAQLEKSRLLSDRFSAERPKGSFSTLEIQRTEQGDSAMYLCASSTKGLGNTEAFFGQGTRLTVV.

V and J are TRBV25-1 and TRBJ2-3; TRBD2 is a possible D gene (5 bases). The V gene lost 1 base and the J gene lost 0 bases, with 5 bases spanning the gap. This CDR3 spans 14 amino acids. Germline V gene data show CDR1 as MGHDK and CDR2 as SYGVNS. The DNA of the CDR3 is TGTGCCAGCAGTGAATCGGGAAGCACAGATACGCAGTATTTT. Its protein is CASSESGSTDTQYF.

The CDR3 region has the DNA TGCGCCAGCAGGGGAGATGAGCAGTTCTTC. Protein product: CASRGDEQFF. The J gene is TRBJ2-1, the V gene TRBV5-1, with D possibly TRBD2 on 5 matching bases. The CDR3 runs to 10 residues. Germline V gene sequence: CDR1 SGHRS, CDR2 YFSETQ. V lost 5 bases, J lost 8 bases, and 5 bases lay in between. Drawing the rest from reference TRBV5-1 and TRBJ2-1, the complete variable domain is KAGVTQTPRYLIKTRGQQVTLSCSPISGHRSVSWYQQTPGQGLQFLFEYFSETQRNKGNFPGRFSGRQFSNSRSEMNVSTLELGDSALYLCASRGDEQFFGPGTRLTVL.